The 8 T cell receptor beta chains presented below share a single source sample, sequenced in a study of tumor-infiltrating lymphocytes in localized non-small cell lung cancer. Profiled with immunoSEQ multiplex PCR; TCRdb holds only in-frame clones, not every one. Of under 8,500 clones listed, 65% to 85% are singletons. The sequencing sample was made of lung tumor tissue. The source is a human donor with non-small cell lung cancer.

V and J are TRBV7-6 and TRBJ1-4; D not resolved. CDR3 size: 15 residues. The germline V and J ends were trimmed by 1 base and 2 bases, with 8 bases remaining between them. Germline values: CDR1 SGHVS, CDR2 FNYEAQ. CDR3 loop: CASSLVRDTNEKLFF. CDR3 bases: TGTGCCAGCAGCTTAGTAAGGGATACTAATGAAAAACTGTTTTTT.

This clone was counted between two and nine times. The chain is built from TRBV4-2 and TRBJ1-2; the D is unclear. Between the trimmed V and J ends, which lost 4 bases and 3 bases, there was a span of 21 bases. Germline assignment: CDR1 LGHNA and CDR2 YNFKEQ. The CDR3 sequence is 17 residues long. The CDR3 DNA reads as TGTGCCAGCAGCCCGTGGGGTCGGGGAGTGAACGACTATGGCTACACCTTC. Translation: CASSPWGRGVNDYGYTF.

This chain uses TRBV6-5 with TRBJ1-5; no definite D call. V lost 3 bases and J lost 5, with 8 bases in between. CDR3 length: 13 residues. Per germline, CDR1 MNHEY and CDR2 SVGAGI. The DNA for the CDR3 is TGTGCCAGCAGTTATGCCAGAGATCAGCCCCAGCATTTT. Its translation: CASSYARDQPQHF.

J is TRBJ1-2 and V is TRBV11-2, with D tentatively TRBD1 (5 bases). This CDR3 has 16 amino acids. The V gene lost 5 bases and the J gene lost 6 bases, with 22 bases spanning the gap. Germline CDR1 SGHAT, CDR2 FQNNGV. CDR3 sequence: CASSRFAIQDWDGYTF. The CDR3 DNA reads TGTGCCAGCAGCCGCTTCGCCATACAGGACTGGGATGGCTACACCTTC.

The CDR3 spells CASSTGLAGYANTGELFF. The CDR3 coding sequence is TGCGCCAGCAGCACCGGACTAGCGGGGTACGCGAACACCGGGGAGCTGTTTTTT. The genes are TRBV5-1 and TRBJ2-2, with TRBD2 matching over 12 bases. The germline V gene encodes CDR1 SGHRS and CDR2 YFSETQ. The J segment lost 0 bases and the V segment lost 4 bases, leaving 7 bases of the junction unmatched. The CDR3 consists of 18 residues.

The chain employs TRBV15 and TRBJ1-4; D remains ambiguous. This CDR3 region has 13 residues. Germline V lookup: CDR1 LNHNV, CDR2 YYDKDF (reference sequence). The V gene lost 6 bases and the J gene lost 2 bases, with 7 bases spanning the gap. This CDR3 is CATSRRTNEKLFF. CDR3 coding DNA: TGTGCCACCAGTCGAAGGACTAATGAAAAACTGTTTTTT.

The V call is TRBV18, the J call TRBJ2-1, with D uncertain. Looked up from germline, CDR1 is KGHSH and CDR2 is LQKENI. The CDR3 extends over 12 amino acids. V gave up 5 bases and J gave up 8 bases, with 10 bases separating them. The CDR3 DNA reads TGTGCCAGCTCATTTGGTGAGGATGAGCAGTTCTTC. Translation: CASSFGEDEQFF.

The V call is TRBV5-1, the J call TRBJ2-2; D not certain. The V end was cut by 3 bases, the J end by 3 bases, with 9 bases between. Germline CDR1 SGHRS, CDR2 YFSETQ. The CDR3 spans 14 residues. The CDR3 DNA follows: TGCGCCAGCAGCTCCCGGGCCCACACCGGGGAGCTGTTTTTT. Protein: CASSSRAHTGELFF.